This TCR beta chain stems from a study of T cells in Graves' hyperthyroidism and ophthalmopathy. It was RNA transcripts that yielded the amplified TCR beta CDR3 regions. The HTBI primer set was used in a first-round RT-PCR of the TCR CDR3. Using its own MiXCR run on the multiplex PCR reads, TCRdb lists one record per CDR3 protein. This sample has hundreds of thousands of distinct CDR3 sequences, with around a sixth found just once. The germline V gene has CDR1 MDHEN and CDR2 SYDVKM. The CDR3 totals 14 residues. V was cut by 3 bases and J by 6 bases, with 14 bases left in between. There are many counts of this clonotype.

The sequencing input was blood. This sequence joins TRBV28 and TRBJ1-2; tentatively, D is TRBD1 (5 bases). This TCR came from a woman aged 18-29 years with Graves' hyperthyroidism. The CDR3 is CASSLFGGYHGYTF. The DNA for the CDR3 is TGTGCCAGCAGTTTGTTCGGGGGTTACCATGGCTACACCTTC.